This TCR beta chain was captured by sequencing in a study of cytomegalovirus exposure and HLA in healthy donors. The PCR contained 60 Vbeta and 13 Jbeta primers. Assay: immunoSEQ multiplex PCR; the TCRdb copy retains only in-frame clones and omits some. The sample has roughly 170,000 clones; 84% are singletons. The CDR3 has 14 amino acids. V shed 1 base and J shed 0 bases, with 7 bases lying between them. CDR1 and CDR2 (germline): SGHVS, FQNEAQ. Sample: PBMCs. The TCR originated in a man under 40 in good health and CMV-seronegative. The chain links TRBV7-8 to TRBJ2-7, with D unclear. This chain's CDR3 is CASSLVASSYEQYF. The CDR3 nucleotides are TGTGCCAGCAGCTTAGTGGCAAGCTCCTACGAGCAGTACTTC.